The entry below gives a single T cell receptor beta chain sequence along with its context. Its antigen remains unknown. Per the germline V gene, CDR1 is MDHEN and CDR2 is SYDVKM. V was pared by 5 bases and J by 3 bases, with 14 bases between. The CDR3 has 14 residues. These data come from a study of cytomegalovirus exposure and HLA in healthy donors. Study findings and constraints: Through in vitro validation, a few CMV-associated chains were shown to be specific for CMV antigens. Follow-up analysis found HLA locus-dependent TCR association rates, highest for DRB1 and lowest for HLA-C.

Primers for the PCR totalled 60 Vbeta and 13 Jbeta. Assay used: immunoSEQ multiplex PCR; TCRdb lists only in-frame clones, some missing. The sample lists 150,000 or so clones; 81% were seen once. Sequences were obtained from PBMCs. The TCR sequence derives from a man aged 50-59 years in good health and CMV-seropositive. V usage is TRBV28 and J usage is TRBJ2-7; no clear D. The CDR3 DNA is TGTGCCAGCAGTCCCCGGTCTGTTATCTACGAGCAGTACTTC. It is translated as CASSPRSVIYEQYF.